This TCR beta chain was observed in a study (TCRdb year 2016). The library came from RT-PCR. Sequencing used an Illumina MiSeq. In TCRdb, the public reads were trimmed at Q25 with fastp and aligned with MiXCR, with productive beta chains retained. Rows with a matching CDR3 protein are joined into one entry that keeps the most common DNA and genes. Recorded for this sample are 550,000 to 750,000 distinct CDR3 sequences; around 14% of them occurred a single time. The top ten constitute roughly 3.9% of the sample. Notes on this clonotype: There is no known antigen for this receptor. No much larger clone exists at a distance of one base, and base qualities are not known.

The sample was memory CD4+ T cells from blood. The sequence was obtained from a female donor in good health, serving as a healthy control.

The DNA reads TGTGCCAGCAGCTTGAGCCGGGACTCCTCCTACGAGCAGTACTTC. This gives the protein CASSLSRDSSYEQYF. The sequence links TRBV7-2 to TRBJ2-7; a tentative D match to TRBD2 spans 6 bases. From a lookup of the germline V gene, CDR1 and CDR2 are SGHTA and FQGNSA. V is clipped by 3 bases and J by 0 bases, and the sequence between their germline boundaries is 12 bases long. The CDR3, cysteine through phenylalanine, is 15 amino acids long. The retained sequence is limited to the CDR3, 45 bases, with the frame set at the first base.